The rows below give T cell receptor beta chains drawn from one sample of a study of blood T cell repertoires in COVID-19. TCRdb keeps only in-frame clones here, not all; method: immunoSEQ multiplex PCR. The data contain hundreds of thousands of clones, approximately 88% of them singletons. Source material: peripheral blood. These receptors originate from a woman aged 50 to 60 with COVID-19, enrolled during active disease. The CDR3 runs from the conserved cysteine through the conserved F or W. Fields, in order: D gene, J gene, V gene, clone size, CDR3 protein, CDR3 DNA. The D gene is left open where the match is weak. The size field is filled for only some rows; it gives once, few, many or a size class.

d_gene: -
j_gene: TRBJ1-4
v_gene: TRBV4-1
abundance: -
CDR3aa: CASSQAERDNEKLFF
CDR3nt: TGCGCCAGCAGCCAAGCCGAGAGAGATAATGAAAAACTGTTTTTT

d_gene: -
j_gene: TRBJ2-2
v_gene: TRBV27
abundance: -
CDR3aa: CASSSWGDTGELFF
CDR3nt: TGTGCCAGCAGTTCGTGGGGGGACACCGGGGAGCTGTTTTTT

d_gene: TRBD1
j_gene: TRBJ1-1
v_gene: TRBV9
abundance: -
CDR3aa: CASGQGDRAFF
CDR3nt: TGTGCCAGCGGACAGGGGGATCGAGCTTTCTTT

d_gene: -
j_gene: TRBJ2-1
v_gene: TRBV27
abundance: -
CDR3aa: CASSSSNEQFF
CDR3nt: TGTGCCAGCAGTTCCTCCAATGAGCAGTTCTTC

d_gene: -
j_gene: TRBJ1-5
v_gene: TRBV19
abundance: -
CDR3aa: CASSMVPGGNQPQHF
CDR3nt: TGTGCCAGTAGTATGGTCCCCGGAGGGAATCAGCCCCAGCATTTT

d_gene: TRBD2
j_gene: TRBJ2-7
v_gene: TRBV5-6
abundance: -
CDR3aa: CASSLDPGTSGSYEQYF
CDR3nt: TGTGCCAGCAGCCTCGATCCCGGGACTAGCGGCTCCTACGAGCAGTACTTC

d_gene: TRBD2
j_gene: TRBJ2-1
v_gene: TRBV15
abundance: -
CDR3aa: CATSRGLAGGNYNEQFF
CDR3nt: TGTGCCACCAGCAGGGGACTAGCGGGGGGAAACTACAATGAGCAGTTCTTC

d_gene: TRBD1
j_gene: TRBJ1-4
v_gene: TRBV9
abundance: -
CDR3aa: CASSPQGDGEKLFF
CDR3nt: TGTGCCAGCAGCCCACAGGGGGACGGTGAAAAACTGTTTTTT

d_gene: TRBD1
j_gene: TRBJ1-4
v_gene: TRBV13
abundance: -
CDR3aa: CASSLGQVGKLFF
CDR3nt: TGTGCCAGCAGCTTGGGACAGGTCGGAAAACTGTTTTTT

d_gene: TRBD2
j_gene: TRBJ2-1
v_gene: TRBV11-2
abundance: once
CDR3aa: CASSPSGGAGPYDEQFF
CDR3nt: TGTGCCAGCAGCCCCTCCGGCGGAGCGGGGCCCTATGATGAGCAGTTCTTC

d_gene: TRBD2
j_gene: TRBJ2-1
v_gene: TRBV5-1
abundance: -
CDR3aa: CASSLTSGGPYNEQFF
CDR3nt: TGCGCCAGCAGCTTGACTAGCGGGGGGCCCTACAATGAGCAGTTCTTC

d_gene: -
j_gene: TRBJ2-2
v_gene: TRBV29-1
abundance: few
CDR3aa: CSVVTGSNTGELFF
CDR3nt: TGCAGCGTTGTCACAGGGTCCAACACCGGGGAGCTGTTTTTT

d_gene: TRBD1
j_gene: TRBJ1-1
v_gene: TRBV25-1
abundance: -
CDR3aa: CASSEWDRGRDTEAFF
CDR3nt: TGTGCCAGCAGTGAATGGGACAGGGGGCGAGACACTGAAGCTTTCTTT

d_gene: TRBD1
j_gene: TRBJ2-7
v_gene: TRBV27
abundance: -
CDR3aa: CASSLYRPGGVQFRNEQYF
CDR3nt: TGTGCCAGCAGTTTATATCGTCCAGGGGGCGTCCAGTTTCGGAACGAGCAGTACTTC

d_gene: -
j_gene: TRBJ2-2
v_gene: TRBV24-1
abundance: few
CDR3aa: CATSDPRTDYTGELFF
CDR3nt: TGTGCCACCAGTGATCCCCGGACAGACTACACCGGGGAGCTGTTTTTT

d_gene: -
j_gene: TRBJ1-3
v_gene: TRBV6-6
abundance: -
CDR3aa: CASSYIGSSGNTIYF
CDR3nt: TGTGCCAGCAGTTACATAGGGAGCTCTGGAAACACCATATATTTT

d_gene: -
j_gene: TRBJ1-1
v_gene: TRBV6-5
abundance: -
CDR3aa: CASSPPPDRRTEAFF
CDR3nt: TGTGCCAGCAGCCCGCCCCCCGACAGGAGGACTGAAGCTTTCTTT

d_gene: -
j_gene: TRBJ1-6
v_gene: TRBV7-9
abundance: few
CDR3aa: CASSFGVSPLHF
CDR3nt: TGTGCCAGCAGCTTCGGAGTTTCACCCCTCCACTTT

d_gene: TRBD2
j_gene: TRBJ2-3
v_gene: TRBV6-4
abundance: -
CDR3aa: CASSYSGGAGNTQYF
CDR3nt: TGTGCCAGCAGTTATAGCGGGGGGGCCGGAAATACGCAGTATTTT

d_gene: TRBD1
j_gene: TRBJ2-1
v_gene: TRBV28
abundance: -
CDR3aa: CASREGQVNNEQFF
CDR3nt: TGTGCCAGCAGAGAAGGACAGGTTAACAATGAGCAGTTCTTC

d_gene: TRBD1
j_gene: TRBJ2-7
v_gene: TRBV4-2
abundance: -
CDR3aa: CASSQDLTGNYEQYF
CDR3nt: TGTGCCAGCAGCCAAGATCTGACAGGGAACTACGAGCAGTACTTC

d_gene: -
j_gene: TRBJ1-1
v_gene: TRBV5-1
abundance: -
CDR3aa: CASSPGGTTVNTEAFF
CDR3nt: TGCGCCAGCAGCCCGGGGGGAACGACAGTTAACACTGAAGCTTTCTTT

d_gene: -
j_gene: TRBJ2-1
v_gene: TRBV11-2
abundance: -
CDR3aa: CASSPPEQDTYYNEQFF
CDR3nt: TGTGCCAGCAGCCCCCCAGAGCAGGACACTTACTACAATGAGCAGTTCTTC

d_gene: -
j_gene: TRBJ1-3
v_gene: TRBV4-1
abundance: once
CDR3aa: CASSHPGHLGNTIYF
CDR3nt: TGCGCCAGCAGTCACCCGGGACACTTAGGAAACACCATATATTTT

d_gene: -
j_gene: TRBJ2-7
v_gene: TRBV4-1
abundance: -
CDR3aa: CASSHVAYEQYF
CDR3nt: TGCGCCAGCAGCCACGTCGCCTACGAGCAGTACTTC

d_gene: TRBD1
j_gene: TRBJ1-2
v_gene: TRBV2
abundance: -
CDR3aa: CASTFDRAYGYTF
CDR3nt: TGTGCCAGCACCTTCGACAGGGCCTATGGCTACACCTTC

d_gene: -
j_gene: TRBJ1-5
v_gene: TRBV2
abundance: few
CDR3aa: CASSEKRDPPNLGNQPQHF
CDR3nt: TGTGCCAGCAGTGAAAAGCGGGACCCCCCTAACCTGGGCAATCAGCCCCAGCATTTT

d_gene: -
j_gene: TRBJ1-3
v_gene: TRBV29-1
abundance: -
CDR3aa: CSVVYSGNTIYF
CDR3nt: TGCAGCGTTGTCTACTCTGGAAACACCATATATTTT

d_gene: TRBD1
j_gene: TRBJ2-7
v_gene: TRBV7-9
abundance: -
CDR3aa: CASSGMDRGAYEQYF
CDR3nt: TGTGCCAGCAGCGGAATGGACAGGGGGGCCTACGAGCAGTACTTC

d_gene: TRBD2
j_gene: TRBJ2-3
v_gene: TRBV29-1
abundance: -
CDR3aa: CSAHGGTFSTDTQYF
CDR3nt: TGCAGCGCCCACGGGGGGACTTTTAGCACAGATACGCAGTATTTT

d_gene: -
j_gene: TRBJ1-4
v_gene: TRBV6-5
abundance: -
CDR3aa: CASTTERSEKLFF
CDR3nt: TGTGCCAGCACCACGGAGCGCAGTGAAAAACTGTTTTTT

d_gene: TRBD1
j_gene: TRBJ1-5
v_gene: TRBV5-1
abundance: once
CDR3aa: CASSSGTGVQPQHF
CDR3nt: TGCGCCAGCAGCTCCGGGACAGGAGTTCAGCCCCAGCATTTT

d_gene: TRBD1
j_gene: TRBJ2-7
v_gene: TRBV5-1
abundance: once
CDR3aa: CASSLEAGGNEQYF
CDR3nt: TGCGCCAGCAGCTTGGAGGCAGGGGGTAACGAGCAGTACTTC

d_gene: TRBD2
j_gene: TRBJ2-3
v_gene: TRBV27
abundance: -
CDR3aa: CASSFSGGHPTDTQYF
CDR3nt: TGTGCCAGCAGTTTTAGCGGGGGGCATCCCACAGATACGCAGTATTTT

d_gene: -
j_gene: TRBJ2-6
v_gene: TRBV7-3
abundance: -
CDR3aa: CASSFESSGANVLTF
CDR3nt: TGTGCCAGCAGCTTTGAGTCCTCTGGGGCCAACGTCCTGACTTTC

d_gene: TRBD2
j_gene: TRBJ2-7
v_gene: TRBV2
abundance: -
CDR3aa: CASSEGYGGAYEQYF
CDR3nt: TGTGCCAGCAGTGAAGGTTACGGGGGGGCCTACGAGCAGTACTTC

d_gene: -
j_gene: TRBJ2-7
v_gene: TRBV7-5
abundance: -
CDR3aa: CARSRMGQPKPLLRGPGEQYF
CDR3nt: TGTGCCAGAAGCCGAATGGGACAGCCAAAACCTCTCCTACGAGGCCCCGGGGAGCAGTACTTC